This T cell receptor (beta chain) is drawn from a study of radiotherapy plus CTLA-4 blockade in lung cancer. In chemo-refractory metastatic non-small-cell lung cancer, patients got ipilimumab CTLA-4 blockade together with focal radiation. The repertoire was sequenced with immunoSEQ multiplex PCR; TCRdb's copy has only in-frame clones and lacks some. The table lists around 110,000 clones, more than 75% of them singletons. The CDR3 runs 15 residues. V was trimmed by 1 base and J by 4 bases, leaving 13 bases between them. Germline-derived CDR1 and CDR2 are LGHNA and YNFKEQ. The receptor comes from a human donor with non-small cell lung cancer that progressed on radiotherapy plus ipilimumab. Some clones in this sample may be carry-over from other donors' samples. The sequencing used peripheral blood, collected from a patient treated with radiotherapy plus ipilimumab. V and J are TRBV4-2 and TRBJ1-2; D may be TRBD1 (5 bases). The CDR3 DNA is TGTGCCAGCAGCCAAGGTCAGGGTATGTTCTATGGCTACACCTTC. Its protein is CASSQGQGMFYGYTF.